The entry below gives a single TCR beta chain sequence along with its context. The assay was immunoSEQ multiplex PCR, and TCRdb's table has in-frame clones only and misses some. In the table there are 170,000 or so clones, more than 90% of which are singletons. This record belongs to a study of control samples from healthy donors and cancer patients. This sequence originates from a man aged 25-45 years in good health. Sequences were obtained from blood.

The CDR3 here is CASSPTGDTEAFF. As DNA, the CDR3 is TGTGCCAGCAGTCCGACAGGGGACACTGAAGCTTTCTTT. This chain connects TRBV6-5 to TRBJ1-1, with 8 nucleotides matching TRBD1. Per the germline V gene, CDR1 is MNHEY and CDR2 is SVGAGI. Trimming removed 5 bases from V and 3 bases from J; junction bases left unmatched: 2. The CDR3 has 13 residues.